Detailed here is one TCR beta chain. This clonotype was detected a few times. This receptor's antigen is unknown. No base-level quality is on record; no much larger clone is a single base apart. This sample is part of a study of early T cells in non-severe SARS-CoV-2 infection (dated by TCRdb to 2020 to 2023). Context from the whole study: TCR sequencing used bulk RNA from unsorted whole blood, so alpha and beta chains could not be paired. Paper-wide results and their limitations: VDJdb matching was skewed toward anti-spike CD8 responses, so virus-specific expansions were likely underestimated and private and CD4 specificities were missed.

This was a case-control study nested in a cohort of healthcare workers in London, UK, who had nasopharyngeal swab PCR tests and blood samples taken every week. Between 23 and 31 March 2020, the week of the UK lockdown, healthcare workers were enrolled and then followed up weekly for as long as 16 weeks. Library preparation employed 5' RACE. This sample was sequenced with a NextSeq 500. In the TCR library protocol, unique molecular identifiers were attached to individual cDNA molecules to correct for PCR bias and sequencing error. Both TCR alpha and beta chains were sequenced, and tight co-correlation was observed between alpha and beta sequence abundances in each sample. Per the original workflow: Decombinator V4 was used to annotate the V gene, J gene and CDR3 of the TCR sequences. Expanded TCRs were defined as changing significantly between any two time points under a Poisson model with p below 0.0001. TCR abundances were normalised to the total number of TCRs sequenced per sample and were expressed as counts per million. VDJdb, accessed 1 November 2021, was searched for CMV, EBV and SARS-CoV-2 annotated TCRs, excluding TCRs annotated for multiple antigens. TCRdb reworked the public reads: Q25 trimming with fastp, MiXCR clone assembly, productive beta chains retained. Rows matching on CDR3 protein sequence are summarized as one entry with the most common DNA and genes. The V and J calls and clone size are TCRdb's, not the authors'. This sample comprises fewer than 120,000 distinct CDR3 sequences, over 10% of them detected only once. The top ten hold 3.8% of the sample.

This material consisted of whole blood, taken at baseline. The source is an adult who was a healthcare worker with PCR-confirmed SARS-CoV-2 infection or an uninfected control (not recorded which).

In nucleotides, the sequence is TGTGCCAGCAGTTTAAACACCATATATTTT. Translated, it reads CASSLNTIYF. Recombination linked TRBV12-3 or TRBV12-4 to TRBJ1-3, with the D gene not confidently named. The CDR3 runs 10 amino acids, cysteine and phenylalanine included. Only the CDR3 region is kept as DNA, spanning 30 bases read in frame from base 1. V was cut back by 2 bases and J by 7 bases, leaving a gap of 0 bases between them.